This T cell receptor beta chain was captured by sequencing in a study of regulatory and conventional T cells in RAG deficiency. Study-wide points: Omenn CD25-high CD127-low cells may be activated cells, not true Tregs. RAG-deficient patients showed markedly lower Shannon entropy and higher Simpson indices than control T-cell subsets.

Points on this clone: Its cognate antigen is unknown.

Genomic DNA came from blood conventional CD4+ T cells gated CD25-low CD127-high. Looked up from germline, CDR1 is MNHEY and CDR2 is SMNVEV (reference sequence). The ends lost 6 bases at V and 0 bases at J; junction bases unmatched: 16. CDR3 size: 21 residues. Sequencing was performed with immunoSEQ multiplex PCR; in TCRdb, only in-frame clones are kept and a portion is missing. The profile covers tens of thousands of clones, with roughly 96% appearing a single time and around 0.2% taken by the ten largest. The sample was also linked to a second study, of regulatory T cells. In that study: The primer mix had 52 TRBV and 13 TRBJ primers.

The chain combines TRBV27 with TRBJ2-3, with 15 bases lining up with TRBD2. Sample: CD25- CD4+ T cells sorted from blood. The origin of this receptor is a human donor in good health. CDR3: CASRRQWGLAGGKSSTDTQYF. CDR3 DNA sequence: TGTGCCAGCAGACGCCAGTGGGGACTAGCGGGGGGAAAATCTAGCACAGATACGCAGTATTTT.